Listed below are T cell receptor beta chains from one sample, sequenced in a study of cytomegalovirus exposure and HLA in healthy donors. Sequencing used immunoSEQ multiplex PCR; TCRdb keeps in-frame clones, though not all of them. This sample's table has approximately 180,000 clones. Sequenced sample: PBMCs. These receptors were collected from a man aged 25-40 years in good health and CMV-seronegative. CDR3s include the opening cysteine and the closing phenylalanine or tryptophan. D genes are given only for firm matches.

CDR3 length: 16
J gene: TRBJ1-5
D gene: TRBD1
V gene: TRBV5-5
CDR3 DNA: TGTGCCAGCAGCTCCGGGCAGGGACAGATTGATCAGCCCCAGCATTTT
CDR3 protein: CASSSGQGQIDQPQHF

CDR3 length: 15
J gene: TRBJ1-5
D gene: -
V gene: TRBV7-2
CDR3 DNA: TGTGCCAGCAGCCCGCCCCCCAGGGGCAATCAGCCCCAGCATTTT
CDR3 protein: CASSPPPRGNQPQHF

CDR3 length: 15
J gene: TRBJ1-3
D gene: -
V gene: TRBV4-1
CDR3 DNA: TGCGCCAGCAGCCAGCTGACAGCCTCTGGAAACACCATATATTTT
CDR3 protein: CASSQLTASGNTIYF

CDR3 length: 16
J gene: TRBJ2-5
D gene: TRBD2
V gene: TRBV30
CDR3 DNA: TGTGCCTGGAGTACCAAGGGGCTAGCGGGACAAGAGACCCAGTACTTC
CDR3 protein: CAWSTKGLAGQETQYF

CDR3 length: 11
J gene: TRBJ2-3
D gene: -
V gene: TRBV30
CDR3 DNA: TGTGCCTGGAGTGGCGGGGATACGCAGTATTTT
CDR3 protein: CAWSGGDTQYF

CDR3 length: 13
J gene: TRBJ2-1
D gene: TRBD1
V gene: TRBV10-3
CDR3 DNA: TGTGCCATCAGTGTGGGACAGGGGGATGAGCAGTTCTTC
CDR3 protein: CAISVGQGDEQFF

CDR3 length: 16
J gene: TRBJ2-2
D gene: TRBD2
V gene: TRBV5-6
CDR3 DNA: TGTGCCAGCAGCTTGCTCACTAGCGGGGACACCGGGGAGCTGTTTTTT
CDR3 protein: CASSLLTSGDTGELFF

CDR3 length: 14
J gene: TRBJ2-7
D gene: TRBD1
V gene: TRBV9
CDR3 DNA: TGTGCCAGCAGCGGAACCCGGACAGGGACCGAGCAGTACTTC
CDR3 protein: CASSGTRTGTEQYF

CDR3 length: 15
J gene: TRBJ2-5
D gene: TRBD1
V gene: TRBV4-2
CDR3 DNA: TGTGCCAGCAGCCAGGGACAGGGACCTCTAGAGACCCAGTACTTC
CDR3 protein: CASSQGQGPLETQYF

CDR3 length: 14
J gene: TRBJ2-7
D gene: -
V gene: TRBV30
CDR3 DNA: TGTGCCTGGAGTAGGTGGACAACTTCCTACGAGCAGTACTTC
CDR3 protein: CAWSRWTTSYEQYF

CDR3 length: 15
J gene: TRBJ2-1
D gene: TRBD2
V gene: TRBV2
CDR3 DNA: TGTGCCAGCAGGCCGGGACTAGGCTCCTACAATGAGCAGTTCTTC
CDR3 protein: CASRPGLGSYNEQFF

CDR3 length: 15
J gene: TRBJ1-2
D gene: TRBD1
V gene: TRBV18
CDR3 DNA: TGTGCCAGCTCACCAACAGGGGGGGACAACTATGGCTACACCTTC
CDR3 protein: CASSPTGGDNYGYTF

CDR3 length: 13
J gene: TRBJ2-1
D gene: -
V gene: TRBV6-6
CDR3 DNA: TGTGCCAGCAGGGGCGGGGCTATCCATGAGCAGTTCTTC
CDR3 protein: CASRGGAIHEQFF

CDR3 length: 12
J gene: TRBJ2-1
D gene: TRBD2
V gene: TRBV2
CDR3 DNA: TGTGCCAGCAGTCCAGCTTGGGGGGGGCAGTTCTTC
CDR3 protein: CASSPAWGGQFF

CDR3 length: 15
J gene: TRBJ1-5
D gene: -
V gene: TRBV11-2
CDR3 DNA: TGTGCCAGCAGCACGACCAGGGATAGCAATCAGCCCCAGCATTTT
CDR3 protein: CASSTTRDSNQPQHF

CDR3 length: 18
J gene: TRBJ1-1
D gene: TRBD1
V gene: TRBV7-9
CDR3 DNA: TGTGCCAGCAGCTTAGGGCAGGGGACAGGGGAGGTGAAGACTGAAGCTTTCTTT
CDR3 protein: CASSLGQGTGEVKTEAFF

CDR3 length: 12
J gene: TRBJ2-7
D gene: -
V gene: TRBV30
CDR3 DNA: TGTGCCTGGTGGGCAGGGTCAGGCGAGCAGTACTTC
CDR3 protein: CAWWAGSGEQYF

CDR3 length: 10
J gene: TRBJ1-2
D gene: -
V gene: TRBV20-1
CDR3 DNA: TGCAGTGCTAGCGGCTATGGCTACACCTTC
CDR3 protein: CSASGYGYTF

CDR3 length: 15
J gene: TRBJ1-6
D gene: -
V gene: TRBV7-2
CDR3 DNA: TGTGCCAGCAGCTTAGAAGTGGCAGGGAATTCACCCCTCCACTTT
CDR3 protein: CASSLEVAGNSPLHF

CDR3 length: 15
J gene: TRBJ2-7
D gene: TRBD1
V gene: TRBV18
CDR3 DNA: TGTGCCAGCTCACCCCCGGGACAGGGGGCGTACGAGCAGTACTTC
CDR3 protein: CASSPPGQGAYEQYF

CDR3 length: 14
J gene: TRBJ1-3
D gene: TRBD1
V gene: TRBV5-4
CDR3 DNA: TGTGCCAGCAGCGAAGGACAGGCGACAAACACCATATATTTT
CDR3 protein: CASSEGQATNTIYF

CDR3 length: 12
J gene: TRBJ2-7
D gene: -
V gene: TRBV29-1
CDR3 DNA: TGCAGCGTTACAGGGATTTCCTACGAGCAGTACTTC
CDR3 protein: CSVTGISYEQYF

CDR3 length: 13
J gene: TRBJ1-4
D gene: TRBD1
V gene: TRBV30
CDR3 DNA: TGTGCCTTGACCGGGACAGGGGGTGAAAAACTGTTTTTT
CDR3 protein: CALTGTGGEKLFF

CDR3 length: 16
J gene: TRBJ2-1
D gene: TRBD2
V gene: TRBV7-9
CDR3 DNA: TGTGCCAGCAGCTTATGGAGCGGGAGTGAATTGGATGAGCAGTTCTTC
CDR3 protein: CASSLWSGSELDEQFF

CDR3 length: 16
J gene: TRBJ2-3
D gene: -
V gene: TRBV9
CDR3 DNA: TGTGCCAGCAGTCAGCCCAGAACAGGCTACACAGATACGCAGTATTTT
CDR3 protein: CASSQPRTGYTDTQYF

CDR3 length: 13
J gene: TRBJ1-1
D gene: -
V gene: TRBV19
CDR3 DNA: TGTGCCAGTCGCGACAGGTGGGACACTGAAGCTTCCTTT
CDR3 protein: CASRDRWDTEASF

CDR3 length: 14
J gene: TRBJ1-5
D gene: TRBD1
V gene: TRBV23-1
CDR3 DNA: TGCGCCAGCAGTCAAGGACAGGTCAATCAGCCCCAGCATTTT
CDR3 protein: CASSQGQVNQPQHF

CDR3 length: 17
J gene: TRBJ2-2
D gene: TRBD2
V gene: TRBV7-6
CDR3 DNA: TGTGCCAGCAGCGATTCTGGGGGAGCGGGAGACACCGGGGAGCTGTTTTTT
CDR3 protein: CASSDSGGAGDTGELFF

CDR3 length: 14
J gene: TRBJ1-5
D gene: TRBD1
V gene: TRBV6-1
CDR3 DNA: TGTGCCAGCAGTCAAAACAGGGGTAATCAGCCCCAGCATTTT
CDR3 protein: CASSQNRGNQPQHF

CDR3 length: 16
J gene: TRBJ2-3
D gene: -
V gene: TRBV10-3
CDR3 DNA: TGTGCCATCAGTGACGGACTCTCAGCGGGCGCAGATACGCAGTATTTT
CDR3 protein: CAISDGLSAGADTQYF

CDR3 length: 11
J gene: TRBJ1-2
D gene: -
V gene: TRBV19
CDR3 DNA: TGTGCCAGTAAGGAGAACTATGGCTACACCTTC
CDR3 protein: CASKENYGYTF

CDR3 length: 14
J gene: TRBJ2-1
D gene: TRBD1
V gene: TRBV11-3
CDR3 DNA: TGTGCCAGCAGCTCCATAGGACAGGGGGCTGAGCAGTTCTTC
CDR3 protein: CASSSIGQGAEQFF

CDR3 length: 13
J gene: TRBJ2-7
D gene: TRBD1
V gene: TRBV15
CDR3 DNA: TGTGCCACCACCGTGGACAGGGGGCGCGAGCAGTACTTC
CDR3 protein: CATTVDRGREQYF

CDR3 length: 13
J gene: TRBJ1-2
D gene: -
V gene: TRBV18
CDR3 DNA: TGTGCCAGCTCTCCGGAGGCCCTCTATGGCTACACCTTC
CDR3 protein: CASSPEALYGYTF

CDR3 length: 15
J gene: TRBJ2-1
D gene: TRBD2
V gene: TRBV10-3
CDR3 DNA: TGTGCCATCAGTGGGGGCGGGGGGGCCTCCAATGAGCAGTTCTTC
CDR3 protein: CAISGGGGASNEQFF

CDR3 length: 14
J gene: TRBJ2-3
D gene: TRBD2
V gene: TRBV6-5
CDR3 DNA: TGTGCCAGCAGTTACGACCTAGCGGGGCGAGTGCAGTATTTT
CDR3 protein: CASSYDLAGRVQYF

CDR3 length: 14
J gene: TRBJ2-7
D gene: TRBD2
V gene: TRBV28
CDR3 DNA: TGTGCCAGCAGTTCCCAGGGACTAGTTTACGAGCAGTACTTC
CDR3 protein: CASSSQGLVYEQYF

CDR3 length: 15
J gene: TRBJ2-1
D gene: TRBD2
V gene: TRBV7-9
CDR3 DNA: TGTGCCAGCAGCCCCACTAGCGGGGGGGCGGATGAGCAGTTCTTC
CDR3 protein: CASSPTSGGADEQFF

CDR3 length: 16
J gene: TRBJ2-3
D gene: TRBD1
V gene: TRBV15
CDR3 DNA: TGTGCCACCAGCAGAGGAGGACAGGGATCCACAGATACGCAGTATTTT
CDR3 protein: CATSRGGQGSTDTQYF

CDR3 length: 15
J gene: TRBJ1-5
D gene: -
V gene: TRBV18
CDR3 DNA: TGTGCCAGCTCACCTACAGCCAGGGCCGATCAGCCCCAGCATTTT
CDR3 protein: CASSPTARADQPQHF

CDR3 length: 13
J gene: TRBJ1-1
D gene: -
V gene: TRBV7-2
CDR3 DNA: TGTGCCAGCAGATCGGGACAGAACACTGAAGCTTTCTTT
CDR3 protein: CASRSGQNTEAFF

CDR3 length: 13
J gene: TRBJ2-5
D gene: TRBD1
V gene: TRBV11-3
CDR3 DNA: TGTGCCAGCAGCCCGGGACAGCAAGAGACCCAGTACTTC
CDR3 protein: CASSPGQQETQYF

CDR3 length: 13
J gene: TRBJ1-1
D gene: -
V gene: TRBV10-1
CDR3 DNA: TGCGCCAGCAGTGACGAGAAGAACACTGAAGCTTTCTTT
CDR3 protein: CASSDEKNTEAFF

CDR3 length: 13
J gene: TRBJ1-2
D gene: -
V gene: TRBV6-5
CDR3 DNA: TGTGCCAGCAGTGCTCGCCAGGGGAAAGGCTACACCTTC
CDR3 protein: CASSARQGKGYTF

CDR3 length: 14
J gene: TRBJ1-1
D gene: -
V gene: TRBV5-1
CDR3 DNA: TGCGCCAGCAGCTTGGCCCAGGAGAACACTGAAGCTTTCTTT
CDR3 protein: CASSLAQENTEAFF

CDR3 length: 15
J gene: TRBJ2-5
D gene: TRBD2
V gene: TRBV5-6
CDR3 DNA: TGTGCCAGCAGCTCGTCCGGGACTACCTTTGAGACCCAGTACTTC
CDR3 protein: CASSSSGTTFETQYF

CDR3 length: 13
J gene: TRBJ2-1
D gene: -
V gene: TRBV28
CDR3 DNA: TGTGCCAGCAGTTCCTCTAGCTACAATGAGCAGTTCTTC
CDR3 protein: CASSSSSYNEQFF

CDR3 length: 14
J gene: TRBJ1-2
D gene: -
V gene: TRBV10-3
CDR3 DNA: TGTGCCATCAGTCCCATTGGCGGGGGCTATGGCTACACCTTC
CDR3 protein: CAISPIGGGYGYTF

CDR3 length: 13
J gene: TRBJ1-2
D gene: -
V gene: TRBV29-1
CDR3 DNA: TGCAGCTCAAGGGTCGAGACAGCTGATGGCTACACCTTC
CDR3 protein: CSSRVETADGYTF

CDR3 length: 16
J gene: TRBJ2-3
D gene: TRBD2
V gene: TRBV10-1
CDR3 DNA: TGCGCCAGCAGTGAGGGTCTAGCGGGATCGAAAGATACGCAGTATTTT
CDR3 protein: CASSEGLAGSKDTQYF